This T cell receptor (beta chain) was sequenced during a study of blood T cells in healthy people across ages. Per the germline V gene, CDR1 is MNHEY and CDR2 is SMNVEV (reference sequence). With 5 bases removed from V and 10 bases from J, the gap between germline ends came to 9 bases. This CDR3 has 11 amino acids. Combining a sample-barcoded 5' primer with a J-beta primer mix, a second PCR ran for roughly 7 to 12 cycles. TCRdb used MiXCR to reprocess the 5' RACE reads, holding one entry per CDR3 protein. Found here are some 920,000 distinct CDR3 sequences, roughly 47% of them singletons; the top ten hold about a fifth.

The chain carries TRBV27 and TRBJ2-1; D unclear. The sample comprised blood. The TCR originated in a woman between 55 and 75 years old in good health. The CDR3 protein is CASSGFEEQFF. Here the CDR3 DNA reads TGTGCCAGCAGTGGATTCGAGGAGCAGTTCTTC.